This TCR beta chain was sequenced for a study of T cell responses to AZD1222 COVID-19 vaccine. Study-level results: Only 5 to 7 AZD1222 recipients were seropositive at baseline. Donors in the cohort were predominantly white British and more often female, and clonal diversity was possibly underestimated. At 160-218 and 743-854, vaccine-associated CD4 TCRs were dominant, and they spanned spike. Following two doses of AZD1222, Spike-specific TCR breadth and depth rose.

Of note for this clone: Its cognate antigen is unknown.

Germline V gene sequence: CDR1 LGHDT, CDR2 YNNKEL (reference sequence). V was cut by 4 bases and J by 4 bases, with 17 bases left in between. This CDR3 is built from 15 residues. TCRdb keeps only in-frame clones here, not all; method: immunoSEQ multiplex PCR. The table lists 150,000 or so clones, about nine tenths of them singletons. The source of this sequence is an adult in good health. The V and J genes are TRBV3-1 (or the pseudogene TRBV3-2) and TRBJ2-7; the D is unclear. The input for sequencing was peripheral blood, taken on day 0 of MenACWY control vaccination. The CDR3 reads CASSPAQFAFYEQYF. The DNA of the CDR3 is TGTGCCAGCAGCCCGGCGCAGTTTGCCTTTTACGAGCAGTACTTC.